What follows is one T cell receptor beta chain and its context. This entry comes from a study of identical twins. One entry per CDR3 protein, called by TCRdb with MiXCR from the 5' RACE reads. The sample has about 520,000 distinct CDR3 sequences, less than 25% seen once. Germline CDR1 reads MNHEY; CDR2 reads SVGAGI. The CDR3 has 16 residues. Deletions cut 0 bases from V and 3 bases from J, with 14 bases between. Another study also made use of these data, one on T cells expressing NK-cell markers. That work states: The study drew TCR beta repertoires from sorted CD3+CD56+NKG2C+, CD3+CD56+NKG2C- and CD3+CD56-NKG2C+ T cells. In several experiments, sorting was confined to alpha-beta TCR T cells through use of an anti-gamma-delta TCR antibody. Dominance of the CD3+CD56-NKG2C+ fraction by these clonotypes also held in several donors.

The chain links TRBV6-5 to TRBJ1-1, with TRBD1 as a possible D gene (6 bases). Sequencing was performed on CD4+ T cells sorted from blood. This TCR derives from a woman aged 18-35 years in good health. The CDR3: CASSYSSGGADTEAFF. The CDR3 DNA reads TGTGCCAGCAGTTACTCCAGTGGGGGCGCGGACACTGAAGCTTTCTTT.